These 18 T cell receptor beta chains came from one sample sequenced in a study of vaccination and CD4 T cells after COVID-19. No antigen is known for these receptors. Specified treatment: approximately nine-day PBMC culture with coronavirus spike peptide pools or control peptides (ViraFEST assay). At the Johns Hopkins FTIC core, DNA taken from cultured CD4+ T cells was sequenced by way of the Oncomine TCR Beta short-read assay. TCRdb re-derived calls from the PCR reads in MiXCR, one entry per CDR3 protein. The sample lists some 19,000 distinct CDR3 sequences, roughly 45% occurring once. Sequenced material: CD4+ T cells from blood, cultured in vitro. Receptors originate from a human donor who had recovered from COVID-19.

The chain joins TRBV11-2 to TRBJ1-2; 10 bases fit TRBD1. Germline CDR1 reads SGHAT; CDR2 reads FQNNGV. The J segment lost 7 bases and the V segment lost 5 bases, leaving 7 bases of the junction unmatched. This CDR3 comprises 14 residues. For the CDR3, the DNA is TGTGCCAGCAGCCCCGGAGGACAGGGGGTTGGCTACACCTTC. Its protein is CASSPGGQGVGYTF.

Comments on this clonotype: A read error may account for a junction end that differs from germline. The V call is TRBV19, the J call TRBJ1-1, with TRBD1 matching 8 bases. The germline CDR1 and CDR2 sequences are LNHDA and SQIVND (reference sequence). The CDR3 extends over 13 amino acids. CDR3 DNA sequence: TGTGCCAGTAGCGGACAGGGAAACAATGAAGCTTTCTTT. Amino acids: CASSGQGNNEAFF.

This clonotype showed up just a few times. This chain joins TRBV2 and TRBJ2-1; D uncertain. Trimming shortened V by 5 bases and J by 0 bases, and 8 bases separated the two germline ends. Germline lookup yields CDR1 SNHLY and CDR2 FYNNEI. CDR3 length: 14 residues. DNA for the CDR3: TGTGCCAGCAGTATTTTAGCCTCCTACAATGAGCAGTTCTTC. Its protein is CASSILASYNEQFF.

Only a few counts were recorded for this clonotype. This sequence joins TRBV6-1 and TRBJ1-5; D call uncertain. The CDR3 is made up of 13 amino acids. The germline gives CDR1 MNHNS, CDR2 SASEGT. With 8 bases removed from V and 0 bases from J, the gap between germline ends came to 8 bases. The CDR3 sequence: CASSRDSNQPQHF. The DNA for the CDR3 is TGTGCCAGCTCAAGGGATAGCAATCAGCCCCAGCATTTT.

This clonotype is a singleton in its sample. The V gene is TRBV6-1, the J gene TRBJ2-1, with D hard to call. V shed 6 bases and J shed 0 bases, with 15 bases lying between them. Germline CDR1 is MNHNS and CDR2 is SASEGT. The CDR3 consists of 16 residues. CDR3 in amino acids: CASSPGRVSSYNEQFF. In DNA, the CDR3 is TGTGCCAGCAGCCCCGGACGGGTCAGCTCCTACAATGAGCAGTTCTTC.

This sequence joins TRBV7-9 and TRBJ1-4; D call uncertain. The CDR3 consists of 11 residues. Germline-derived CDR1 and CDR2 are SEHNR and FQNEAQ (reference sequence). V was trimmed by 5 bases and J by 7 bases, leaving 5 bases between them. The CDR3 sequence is CASSPSEKLFF. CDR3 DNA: TGTGCCAGCAGCCCAAGTGAAAAACTGTTTTTT.

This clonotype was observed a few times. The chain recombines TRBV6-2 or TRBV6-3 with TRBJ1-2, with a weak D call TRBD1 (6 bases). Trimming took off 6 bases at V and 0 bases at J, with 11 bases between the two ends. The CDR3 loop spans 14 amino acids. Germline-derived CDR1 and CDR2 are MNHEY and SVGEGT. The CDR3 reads CASSTGQTNYGYTF. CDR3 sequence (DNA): TGTGCCAGCAGCACCGGACAGACTAACTATGGCTACACCTTC.

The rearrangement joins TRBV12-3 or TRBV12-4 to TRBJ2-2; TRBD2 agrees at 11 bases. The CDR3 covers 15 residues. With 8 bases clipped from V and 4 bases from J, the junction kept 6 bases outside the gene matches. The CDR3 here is CASGLAGGTTGELFF. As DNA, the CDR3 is TGTGCCAGCGGATTAGCGGGAGGGACCACCGGGGAGCTGTTTTTT.

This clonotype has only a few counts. For the CDR3, the DNA is TGTGCCAGCTCCCAATCCCGGGGTATTAGCAATCAGCCCCAGCATTTT. Its translation is CASSQSRGISNQPQHF. The chain links TRBV18 to TRBJ1-5; D not certain. The germline gives CDR1 KGHSH, CDR2 LQKENI. This CDR3 is built from 16 residues. The germline V and J ends were trimmed by 6 bases and 0 bases, with 15 bases remaining between them.

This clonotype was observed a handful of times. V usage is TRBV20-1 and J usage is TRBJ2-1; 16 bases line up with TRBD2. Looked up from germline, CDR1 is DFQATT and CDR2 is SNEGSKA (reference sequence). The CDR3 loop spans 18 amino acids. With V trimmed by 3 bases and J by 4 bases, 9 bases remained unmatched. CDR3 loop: CSASGKGLAGGRYNEQFF. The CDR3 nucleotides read TGCAGTGCTAGCGGGAAGGGACTAGCGGGAGGGCGGTACAATGAGCAGTTCTTC.

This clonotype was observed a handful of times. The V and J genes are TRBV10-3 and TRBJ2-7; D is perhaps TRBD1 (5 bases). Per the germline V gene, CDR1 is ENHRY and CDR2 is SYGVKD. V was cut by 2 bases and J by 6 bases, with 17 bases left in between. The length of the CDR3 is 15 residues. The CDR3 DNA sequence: TGTGCCATCAGTGAGGGTTCGGCCTATCAGGGCGAGCAGTACTTC. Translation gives CAISEGSAYQGEQYF.

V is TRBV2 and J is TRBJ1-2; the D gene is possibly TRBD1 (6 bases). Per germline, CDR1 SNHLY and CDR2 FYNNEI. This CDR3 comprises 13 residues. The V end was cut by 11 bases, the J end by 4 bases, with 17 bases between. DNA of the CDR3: TGTGCCTGCACGGGGGGCCTTACCTATGGCTACACCTTC. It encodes CACTGGLTYGYTF.

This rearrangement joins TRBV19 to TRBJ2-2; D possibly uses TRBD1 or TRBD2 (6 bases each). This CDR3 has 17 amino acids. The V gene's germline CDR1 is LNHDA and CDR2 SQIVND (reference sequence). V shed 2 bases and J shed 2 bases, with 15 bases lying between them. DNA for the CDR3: TGTGCCAGTAGTATATTTAGGGGGGCAGGCAACACCGGGGAGCTGTTTTTT. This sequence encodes CASSIFRGAGNTGELFF.

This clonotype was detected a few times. The CDR3 nucleotides are TGTGCCACCAGTGATACCGCGACAGGGCAAAATCAGCCCCAGCATTTT. The encoded protein is CATSDTATGQNQPQHF. The rearrangement joins TRBV24-1 to TRBJ1-5, with TRBD1 identical over 7 bases. V shed 3 bases, J shed 4 bases, and the junction held 8 bases outside the gene matches. The CDR3 totals 16 residues. Germline V gene sequence: CDR1 KGHDR, CDR2 SFDVKD.

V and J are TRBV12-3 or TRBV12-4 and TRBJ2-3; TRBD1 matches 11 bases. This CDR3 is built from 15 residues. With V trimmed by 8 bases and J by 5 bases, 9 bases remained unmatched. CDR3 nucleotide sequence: TGTGCCAGCGGAAGGACAGGGGGCAATCAAGATACGCAGTATTTT. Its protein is CASGRTGGNQDTQYF.

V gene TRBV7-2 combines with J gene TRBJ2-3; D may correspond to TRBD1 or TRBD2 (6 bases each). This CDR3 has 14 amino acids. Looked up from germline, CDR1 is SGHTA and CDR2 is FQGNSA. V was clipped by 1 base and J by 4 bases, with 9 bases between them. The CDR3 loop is CASSLVGGPDTQYF. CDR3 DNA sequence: TGTGCCAGCAGCTTAGTGGGGGGCCCAGATACGCAGTATTTT.

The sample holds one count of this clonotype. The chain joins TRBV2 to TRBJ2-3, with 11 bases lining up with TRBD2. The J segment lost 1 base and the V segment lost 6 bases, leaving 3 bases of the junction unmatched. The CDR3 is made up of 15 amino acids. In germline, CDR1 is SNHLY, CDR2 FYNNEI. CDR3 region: CASRMTSGGTDTQYF. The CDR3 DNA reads TGTGCCAGCAGGATGACTAGCGGGGGCACAGATACGCAGTATTTT.

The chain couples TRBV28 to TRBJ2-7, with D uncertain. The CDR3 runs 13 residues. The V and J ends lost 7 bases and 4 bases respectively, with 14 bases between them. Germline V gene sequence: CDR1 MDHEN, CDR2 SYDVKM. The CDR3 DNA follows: TGTGCCAGCACCCTGCCAGCAAGTTACGAGCAGTACTTC. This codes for CASTLPASYEQYF. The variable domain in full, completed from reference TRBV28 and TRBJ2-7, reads DVKVTQSSRYLVKRTGEKVFLECVQDMDHENMFWYRQDPGLGLRLIYFSYDVKMKEKGDIPEGYSVSREKKERFSLILESASTNQTSMYLCASTLPASYEQYFGPGTRLTVT.